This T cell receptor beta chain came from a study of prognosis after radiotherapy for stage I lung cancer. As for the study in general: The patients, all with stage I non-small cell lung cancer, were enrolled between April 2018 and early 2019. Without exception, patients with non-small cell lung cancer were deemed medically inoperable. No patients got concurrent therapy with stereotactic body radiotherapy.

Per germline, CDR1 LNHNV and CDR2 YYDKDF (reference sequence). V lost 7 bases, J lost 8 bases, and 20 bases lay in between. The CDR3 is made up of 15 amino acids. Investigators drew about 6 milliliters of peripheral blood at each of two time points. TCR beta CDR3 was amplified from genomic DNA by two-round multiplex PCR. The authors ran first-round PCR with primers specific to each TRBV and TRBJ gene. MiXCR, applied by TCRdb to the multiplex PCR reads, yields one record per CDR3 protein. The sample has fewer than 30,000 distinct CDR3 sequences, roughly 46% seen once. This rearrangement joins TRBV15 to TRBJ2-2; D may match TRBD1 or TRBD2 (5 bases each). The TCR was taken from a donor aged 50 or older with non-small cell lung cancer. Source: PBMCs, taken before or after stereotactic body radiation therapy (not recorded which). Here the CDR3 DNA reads TGTGCCACCATCACCAAGTTGTGGGGGACGGGGGAGCTGTTTTTT. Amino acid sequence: CATITKLWGTGELFF.